The clone carrying this T cell receptor beta chain has a count of ten or more. What it recognizes is unknown. The TCR cDNA carried a universal primer site and UMIs from 5'RACE template switching. TCRdb re-called the 5' RACE reads with MiXCR, one entry per CDR3 protein. The sample shows about 74,000 distinct CDR3 sequences, more than 5.5% of them seen only once. These data belong to a study of T cells after yellow fever vaccination. As for the study in general: Libraries from low-cell-number fractions were prepared with the SMART-Seq v4 Ultra Low Input RNA kit. Overall study findings and caveats: Only a minor proportion of clonotypes was detected across both CD4 and CD8 compartments. Researchers cautioned that FACS-sorted repertoires could harbor abundant clonotypes contaminating from the bulk population.

V was clipped by 6 bases and J by 7 bases, with 19 bases between them. The CDR3 sequence is 14 residues long. Per the germline V gene, CDR1 is MNHEY and CDR2 is SMNVEV (reference sequence). The V and J genes are TRBV27 and TRBJ2-7; perhaps TRBD2 as D (6 bases). This clonotype originated in a man younger than 35 who received the YFV17D yellow fever vaccine. The sequencing used CD8+ T cells sorted from PBMCs, collected roughly 5 days after the first yellow fever vaccination. This CDR3 is CASRPVLGLGEQYF. Written as DNA, the CDR3 is TGTGCCAGCAGGCCTGTTCTGGGACTGGGGGAGCAGTACTTC.